Reported below is one T cell receptor (beta chain). As yet, its antigen is unknown. V lost 6 bases, J lost 7 bases, and 18 bases lay in between. The CDR3 length is 14 residues. Germline V gene sequence: CDR1 SNHLY, CDR2 FYNNEI. These data come from a study of OX40 agonist ivuxolimab in advanced cancers. Libraries were prepared by immunoSEQ multiplex PCR; TCRdb keeps only in-frame clonotypes and omits some of them. The data contain roughly 80,000 clones, 84% of them singletons. Whole-study findings and limits: Partial responders dosed at 0.1-3.0 mg/kg displayed clonal expansion ranking among the lowest.

This specimen consisted of CD4+ or CD8+ T cells sorted from blood, obtained in a trial of the OX40 agonist ivuxolimab. This TCR was recovered from an adult with an advanced solid tumor such as melanoma, head and neck, liver or kidney cancer. The chain has TRBV2 and TRBJ2-5; a possible D gene is TRBD1 (7 bases). CDR3 sequence reads: CASRGGTAYGTQYF. CDR3 in DNA: TGTGCCAGCAGAGGGGGGACAGCCTATGGGACCCAGTACTTC.